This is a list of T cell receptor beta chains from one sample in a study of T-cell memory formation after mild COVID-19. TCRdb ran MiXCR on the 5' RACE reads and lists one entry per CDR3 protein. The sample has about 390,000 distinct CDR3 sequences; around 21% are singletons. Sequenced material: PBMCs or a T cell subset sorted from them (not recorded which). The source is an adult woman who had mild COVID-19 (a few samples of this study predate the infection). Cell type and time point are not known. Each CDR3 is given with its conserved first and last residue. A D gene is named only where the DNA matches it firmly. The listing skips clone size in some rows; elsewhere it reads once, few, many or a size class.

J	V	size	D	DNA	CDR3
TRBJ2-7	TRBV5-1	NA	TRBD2	TGCGCCAGCAGCTTGGTAGCGGGGGTGGCCTACGAGCAGTACTTC	CASSLVAGVAYEQYF
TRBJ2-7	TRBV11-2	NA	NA	TGTGCCAGCAGCTTAAGGACAGTCCTCGAGCAGTACTTC	CASSLRTVLEQYF
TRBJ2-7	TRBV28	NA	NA	TGTGCCAGCAGTGGGAGGGGGCGCATGGGAGAGCAGTACTTC	CASSGRGRMGEQYF
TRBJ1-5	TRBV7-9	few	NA	TGTGCCAGCAGTAGAGGTTTAGAGGGCAATCAGCCCCAGCATTTT	CASSRGLEGNQPQHF
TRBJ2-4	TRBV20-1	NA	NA	TGCAGTGTCGTGAGACCACTAGCCAAAAACATTCAGTACTTC	CSVVRPLAKNIQYF
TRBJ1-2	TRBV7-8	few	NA	TGTGCCAGCAGCCTAAACCCCGCATGGACAACTAACTATGGCTACACCTTC	CASSLNPAWTTNYGYTF
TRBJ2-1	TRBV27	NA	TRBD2	TGTGCCAGTCTGGGACTAGCGGGGCCCCCCGTCTACAATGAGCAGTTCTTC	CASLGLAGPPVYNEQFF
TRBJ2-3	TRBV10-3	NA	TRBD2	TGTGCCATCACCGGGACTAGCGGGACAGATACGCAGTATTTT	CAITGTSGTDTQYF
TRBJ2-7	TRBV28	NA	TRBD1	TGTGCCAGCAGAACACAGGGGAACGACGAGCAGTACTTC	CASRTQGNDEQYF
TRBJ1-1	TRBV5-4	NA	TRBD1	TGTGCCAGCAGCACACCGACAGGGGGGCCTGAAGCTTTCTTT	CASSTPTGGPEAFF